These T cell receptor beta chains were read from a single sample in a study of radiation and T cells in renal cell carcinoma. TCRdb's table, derived via immunoSEQ multiplex PCR, lists solely in-frame clones and lacks some. The data hold 130,000 or so clones, with around four fifths observed a single time. This sample comprised blood, obtained from a patient whose treatment included radiotherapy and nephrectomy. Every receptor here comes from a woman in her fifties or sixties with renal cell carcinoma. CDR3s include the opening cysteine and the closing phenylalanine or tryptophan. D genes are given only for firm matches. Size is stated for part of the rows, as once, few or many counts, or as a class when the clone is expanded.

j_call clone_size d_call v_call cdr3_aa cdr3_nt
TRBJ1-3 . . TRBV6-5 CASSRYLSGNTIYF TGTGCCAGCAGCAGGTACCTCTCTGGAAACACCATATATTTT
TRBJ2-1 . TRBD2 TRBV9 CASSTSGGSYNEQFF TGTGCCAGCAGCACTAGCGGAGGCTCCTACAATGAGCAGTTCTTC
TRBJ1-3 few . TRBV5-1 CASSLTYSSGNTIYF TGCGCCAGCAGCCTAACTTACAGCTCTGGAAACACCATATATTTT
TRBJ2-7 . TRBD2 TRBV27 CASSPRLAGGGDEQYF TGTGCCAGCAGTCCAAGACTAGCGGGAGGGGGTGACGAGCAGTACTTC
TRBJ2-2 . TRBD2 TRBV5-8 CASSLRIAGRGTGELFF TGTGCCAGCAGCTTGCGGATAGCAGGGAGGGGCACCGGGGAGCTGTTTTTT
TRBJ2-7 . TRBD1 TRBV28 CATNRDRVHEQYF TGTGCCACCAACCGGGACAGGGTACACGAGCAGTACTTC
TRBJ2-7 . TRBD2 TRBV5-4 CASSELAEYEQYF TGTGCCAGCAGCGAACTAGCGGAGTACGAGCAGTACTTC
TRBJ1-5 . . TRBV6-4 CASSEVGAGGQPQHF TGTGCCAGCTCTGAAGTAGGGGCGGGCGGTCAGCCCCAGCATTTT
TRBJ1-2 . . TRBV25-1 CASSGEPFYGYTF TGTGCCAGCAGTGGGGAACCTTTCTATGGCTACACCTTC
TRBJ2-3 . TRBD2 TRBV4-3 CASSPWTSGGPGDTQYF TGCGCCAGCAGCCCTTGGACTAGCGGGGGACCCGGGGATACGCAGTATTTT
TRBJ2-1 . TRBD2 TRBV10-1 CARSSGTSGRSSFPCEQFF TGCGCCAGATCCTCAGGGACTAGCGGGAGGTCCTCCTTTCCATGTGAGCAGTTCTTC
TRBJ1-4 . . TRBV7-2 CASSLESGWGGEKLFF TGTGCCAGCAGCTTAGAGTCCGGGTGGGGAGGGGAAAAACTGTTTTTT
TRBJ2-7 once TRBD1 TRBV5-6 CASSLMYRGPLYEQYF TGTGCCAGCAGCTTAATGTACAGGGGGCCCCTCTACGAGCAGTACTTC
TRBJ1-3 . . TRBV6-5 CASSTRGNSGNTIYF TGTGCCAGCAGTACGAGGGGAAACTCTGGAAACACCATATATTTT
TRBJ2-3 few . TRBV19 CASSIAPDTQYF TGTGCCAGTAGTATAGCGCCAGATACGCAGTATTTT
TRBJ2-3 once . TRBV9 CASSRGGADTQYF TGTGCCAGCAGCCGAGGCGGGGCGGATACGCAGTATTTT
TRBJ1-5 . . TRBV9 CASSARGDSNQPQHF TGTGCCAGCAGCGCCCGAGGGGATAGCAATCAGCCCCAGCATTTT
TRBJ2-7 . . TRBV18 CASSRAGAEQYF TGTGCCAGCTCACGGGCAGGGGCCGAGCAGTACTTC
TRBJ1-2 . . TRBV10-1 CASSESSGHGYTF TGCGCCAGCAGTGAGTCGTCAGGGCATGGCTACACCTTC
TRBJ2-7 few TRBD1 TRBV5-1 CASSLDRTGVYEQYF TGCGCCAGCAGCTTGGACCGGACAGGGGTTTACGAGCAGTACTTC
TRBJ2-7 . TRBD2 TRBV7-2 CASSFGGSAAEQYF TGTGCCAGCAGCTTTGGCGGGAGTGCTGCCGAGCAGTACTTC
TRBJ2-7 once . TRBV25-1 CASTNSGQAKQYF TGTGCCAGCACCAATTCAGGGCAGGCTAAGCAGTACTTC
TRBJ1-5 . . TRBV19 CASRATGISNQPQHF TGTGCCAGTAGAGCAACAGGGATCAGCAATCAGCCCCAGCATTTT
TRBJ2-5 . . TRBV5-4 CASSLDQGEETQYF TGTGCCAGCAGCTTGGATCAGGGAGAAGAGACCCAGTACTTC
TRBJ2-2 . . TRBV30 CAWSVLWRGGTGELFF TGTGCCTGGAGTGTACTTTGGAGGGGTGGCACCGGGGAGCTGTTTTTT
TRBJ1-5 . TRBD1 TRBV5-6 CASSGGTGGLSQPQHF TGTGCCAGCAGCGGGGGGACAGGGGGCTTAAGCCAGCCCCAGCATTTT
TRBJ2-2 . . TRBV5-1 CASSPRGPTNTGELFF TGCGCCAGCAGCCCGCGGGGGCCAACGAACACCGGGGAGCTGTTTTTT
TRBJ2-7 . . TRBV7-2 CASSLGLQYEQYF TGTGCCAGCAGCTTAGGCCTACAATACGAGCAGTACTTC
TRBJ2-7 . . TRBV10-2 CASRAGEQGWEQYF TGCGCCAGCAGGGCCGGAGAACAGGGATGGGAGCAGTACTTC
TRBJ2-1 . TRBD2 TRBV5-1 CASSTSGGPYNEQFF TGCGCCAGCAGCACCTCGGGGGGGCCATACAATGAGCAGTTCTTC
TRBJ2-7 . TRBD2 TRBV7-9 CASTGGVREQYF TGTGCCAGCACTGGGGGGGTTCGCGAGCAGTACTTC
TRBJ1-1 . TRBD1 TRBV5-6 CASSLSPARGRTEAFF TGTGCCAGCAGCTTGTCTCCGGCCAGGGGGCGTACTGAAGCTTTCTTT
TRBJ1-5 few . TRBV19 CASSSSGPQHF TGTGCCAGTAGCTCGTCTGGGCCCCAGCATTTT
TRBJ2-4 . . TRBV25-1 CASSLPGKRYF TGTGCCAGCAGTCTTCCCGGGAAAAGGTACTTC
TRBJ2-7 . . TRBV11-2 CASSFNRLEGEQYF TGTGCCAGCAGCTTCAACAGGTTAGAGGGCGAGCAGTACTTC
TRBJ2-1 . TRBD1 TRBV19 CASNPPGQGRNEQFF TGTGCCAGTAACCCCCCGGGACAGGGCCGCAATGAGCAGTTCTTC
TRBJ2-7 . TRBD2 TRBV19 CASTTGTSTHEQYF TGTGCCAGTACCACCGGGACTAGCACCCACGAGCAGTACTTC
TRBJ2-7 . TRBD2 TRBV7-2 CASSLGGTAYEQYF TGTGCCAGCAGCCTGGGAGGGACGGCCTACGAGCAGTACTTC
TRBJ1-6 . . TRBV5-4 CATNNGAGYNSPLHF TGTGCCACAAATAATGGGGCCGGCTATAATTCACCCCTCCACTTT
TRBJ1-2 . . TRBV25-1 CASSEGWDYGYTF TGTGCCAGCAGTGAAGGGTGGGACTATGGCTACACCTTC
TRBJ2-7 . . TRBV23-1 CASWNEQYF TGCGCCAGTTGGAACGAGCAGTACTTC
TRBJ1-2 . . TRBV11-2 CASSLDGNYGYTF TGTGCCAGCAGTCTGGACGGTAACTATGGCTACACCTTC
TRBJ2-7 . . TRBV20-1 CSARDTYEQYF TGCAGTGCTAGAGATACTTACGAGCAGTACTTC
TRBJ1-4 . . TRBV27 CASSTRQIEKLFF TGTGCCAGCAGTACGCGACAGATTGAAAAACTGTTTTTT
TRBJ1-3 . . TRBV7-8 CASSSSNSGNTIYF TGTGCCAGCAGCTCTTCAAACTCTGGAAACACCATATATTTT
TRBJ1-2 . . TRBV7-2 CASSLAVSGYGYTF TGTGCCAGCAGCTTAGCAGTGTCTGGCTATGGCTACACCTTC
TRBJ1-2 . . TRBV7-2 CASSFRDYGYTF TGTGCCAGCAGCTTTAGAGACTATGGCTACACCTTC
TRBJ2-3 few . TRBV7-2 CASSLDTRDTQYF TGTGCCAGCAGTTTAGATACTCGGGATACGCAGTATTTT
TRBJ2-7 few . TRBV7-9 CASRHDSHNEQYF TGTGCCAGCAGACACGACAGTCACAACGAGCAGTACTTC
TRBJ1-1 . . TRBV9 CASSVGDYMNTEAFF TGTGCCAGCAGCGTCGGGGATTACATGAACACTGAAGCTTTCTTT
TRBJ1-4 . TRBD1 TRBV15 CATSRDRGGEKLFF TGTGCCACCAGCCGTGACAGGGGCGGAGAAAAACTGTTTTTT
TRBJ1-1 . . TRBV28 CASSLNRYEAFF TGTGCCAGCAGCCTGAATAGATATGAAGCTTTCTTT
TRBJ2-5 few TRBD1 TRBV19 CASSELDRGEETQYF TGTGCCAGTAGTGAACTTGACAGGGGCGAAGAGACCCAGTACTTC
TRBJ1-5 . . TRBV7-2 CASSQYSNQPQHF TGTGCCAGCAGCCAATATAGCAATCAGCCCCAGCATTTT
TRBJ2-2 . TRBD1 TRBV2 CASSSLDRVDGGELFF TGTGCCAGCAGTTCTTTGGACAGGGTGGACGGCGGGGAGCTGTTTTTT
TRBJ2-7 . . TRBV7-9 CASSGTGTGEQYF TGTGCCAGCAGCGGTACAGGGACTGGCGAGCAGTACTTC
TRBJ1-1 . TRBD1 TRBV28 CASSIAGGVTEAFF TGTGCCAGCAGTATTGCAGGGGGTGTTACTGAAGCTTTCTTT
TRBJ2-7 . . TRBV5-4 CASSFHQGAEQYF TGTGCCAGCAGCTTCCATCAAGGGGCCGAGCAGTACTTC
TRBJ2-1 . . TRBV23-1 CASSQVGLNNEQFF TGCGCCAGCAGTCAGGTAGGCCTGAACAATGAGCAGTTCTTC
TRBJ2-7 . . TRBV7-2 CASSLTGEQYF TGTGCCAGCAGCTTGACGGGCGAGCAGTACTTC